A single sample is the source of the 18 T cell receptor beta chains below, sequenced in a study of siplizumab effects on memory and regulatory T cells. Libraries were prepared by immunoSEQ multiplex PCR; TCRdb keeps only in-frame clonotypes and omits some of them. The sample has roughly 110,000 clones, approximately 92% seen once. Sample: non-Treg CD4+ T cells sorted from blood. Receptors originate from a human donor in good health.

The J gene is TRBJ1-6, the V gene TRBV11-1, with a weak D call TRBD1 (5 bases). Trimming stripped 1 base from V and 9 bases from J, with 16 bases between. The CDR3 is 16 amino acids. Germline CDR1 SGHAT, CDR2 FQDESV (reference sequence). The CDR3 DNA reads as TGTGCCAGCAGCTTAGAGCCCCCGGGGGTAGGTTCACCCCTCCACTTT. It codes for CASSLEPPGVGSPLHF. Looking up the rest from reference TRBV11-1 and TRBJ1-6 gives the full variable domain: EAEVAQSPRYKITEKSQAVAFWCDPISGHATLYWYRQILGQGPELLVQFQDESVVDDSQLPKDRFSAERLKGVDSTLKIQPAELGDSAMYLCASSLEPPGVGSPLHFGNGTRLTVT.

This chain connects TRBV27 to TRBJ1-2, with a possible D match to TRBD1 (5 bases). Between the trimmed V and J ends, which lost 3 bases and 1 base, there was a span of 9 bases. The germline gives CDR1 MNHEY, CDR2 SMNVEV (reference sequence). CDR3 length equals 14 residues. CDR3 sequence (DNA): TGTGCCAGCAGTTTCAGGGCACATAACTATGGCTACACCTTC. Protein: CASSFRAHNYGYTF.

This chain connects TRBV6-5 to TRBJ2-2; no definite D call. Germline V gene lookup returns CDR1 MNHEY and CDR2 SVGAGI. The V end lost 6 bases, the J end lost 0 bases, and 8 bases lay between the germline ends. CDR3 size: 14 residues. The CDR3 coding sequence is TGTGCCAGCAGCTCTGGCACGAACACCGGGGAGCTGTTTTTT. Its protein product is CASSSGTNTGELFF.

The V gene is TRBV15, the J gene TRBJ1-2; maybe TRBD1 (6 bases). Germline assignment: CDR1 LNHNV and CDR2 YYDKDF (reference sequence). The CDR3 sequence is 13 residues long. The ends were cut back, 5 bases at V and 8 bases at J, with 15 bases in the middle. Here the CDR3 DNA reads TGTGCCACCAGCGAACAGGCAGGGGCGGGCTACACCTTC. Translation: CATSEQAGAGYTF.

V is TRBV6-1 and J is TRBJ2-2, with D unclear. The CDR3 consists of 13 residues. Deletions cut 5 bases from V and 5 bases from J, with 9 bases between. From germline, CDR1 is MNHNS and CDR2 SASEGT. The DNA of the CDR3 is TGTGCCAGCAGTCCACTCCCGACCGGGGAGCTGTTTTTT. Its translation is CASSPLPTGELFF.

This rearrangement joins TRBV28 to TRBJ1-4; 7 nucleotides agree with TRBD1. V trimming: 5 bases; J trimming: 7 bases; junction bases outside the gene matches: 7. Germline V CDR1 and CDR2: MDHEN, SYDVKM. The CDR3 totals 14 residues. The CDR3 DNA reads TGTGCCAGCAGTCCCCCGGGACAGTTTGAAAAACTGTTTTTT. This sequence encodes CASSPPGQFEKLFF.

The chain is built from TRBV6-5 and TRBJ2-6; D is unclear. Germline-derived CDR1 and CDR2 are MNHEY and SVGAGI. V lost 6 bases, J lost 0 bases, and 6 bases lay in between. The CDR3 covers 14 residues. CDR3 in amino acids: CASRKSSGANVLTF. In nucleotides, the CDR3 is TGTGCCAGCAGAAAGAGCTCTGGGGCCAACGTCCTGACTTTC.

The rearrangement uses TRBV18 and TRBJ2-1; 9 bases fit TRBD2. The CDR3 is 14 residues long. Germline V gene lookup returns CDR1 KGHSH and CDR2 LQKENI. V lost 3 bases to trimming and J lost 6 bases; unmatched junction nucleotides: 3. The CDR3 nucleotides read TGTGCCAGCTCACCGATAGCGGGGGTCAATGAGCAGTTCTTC. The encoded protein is CASSPIAGVNEQFF.

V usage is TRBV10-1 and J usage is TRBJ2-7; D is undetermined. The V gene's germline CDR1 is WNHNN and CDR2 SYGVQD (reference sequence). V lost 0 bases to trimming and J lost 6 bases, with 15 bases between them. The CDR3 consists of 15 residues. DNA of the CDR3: TGCGCCAGCAGTGAGTCGAGACGCGTCTGGGGCGAGCAGTACTTC. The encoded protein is CASSESRRVWGEQYF.

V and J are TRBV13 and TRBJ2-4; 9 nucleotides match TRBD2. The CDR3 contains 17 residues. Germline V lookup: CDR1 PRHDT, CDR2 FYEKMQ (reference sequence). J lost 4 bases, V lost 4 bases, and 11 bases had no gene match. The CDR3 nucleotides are TGTGCCAGCAGCTCCCCGGGACTAGCTGATAGAAAAAACATTCAGTACTTC. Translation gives CASSSPGLADRKNIQYF.

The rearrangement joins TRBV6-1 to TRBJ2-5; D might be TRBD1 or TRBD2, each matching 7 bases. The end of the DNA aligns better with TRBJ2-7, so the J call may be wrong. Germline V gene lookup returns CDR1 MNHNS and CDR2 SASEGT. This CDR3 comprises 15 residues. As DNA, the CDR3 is TGTGCCAGCAGTCTCCAGGGGGGGCCGACCTACGAGCAGTACTTC. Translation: CASSLQGGPTYEQYF.

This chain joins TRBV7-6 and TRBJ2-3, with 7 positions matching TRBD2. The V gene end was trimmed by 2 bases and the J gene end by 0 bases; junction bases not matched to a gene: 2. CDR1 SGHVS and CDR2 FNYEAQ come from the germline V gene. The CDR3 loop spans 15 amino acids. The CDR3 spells CASSLSGTSTDTQYF. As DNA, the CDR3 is TGTGCCAGCAGCTTAAGCGGGACCAGCACAGATACGCAGTATTTT.

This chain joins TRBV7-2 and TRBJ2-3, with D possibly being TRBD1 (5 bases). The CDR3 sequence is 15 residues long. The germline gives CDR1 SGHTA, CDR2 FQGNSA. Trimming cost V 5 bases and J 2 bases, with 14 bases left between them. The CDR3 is CASSPGGAPTDTQYF. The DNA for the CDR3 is TGTGCCAGCAGCCCTGGTGGGGCGCCCACAGATACGCAGTATTTT.

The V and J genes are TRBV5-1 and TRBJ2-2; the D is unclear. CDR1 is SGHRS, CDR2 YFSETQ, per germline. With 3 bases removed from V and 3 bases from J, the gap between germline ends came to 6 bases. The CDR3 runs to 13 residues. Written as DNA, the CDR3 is TGCGCCAGCAGCTCTGACTACACCGGGGAGCTGTTTTTT. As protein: CASSSDYTGELFF.

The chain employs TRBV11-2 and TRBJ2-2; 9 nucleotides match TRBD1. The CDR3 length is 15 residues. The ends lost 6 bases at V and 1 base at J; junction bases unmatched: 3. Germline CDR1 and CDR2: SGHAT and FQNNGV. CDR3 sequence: CASRRDRENTGELFF. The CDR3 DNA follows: TGTGCCAGCAGGCGGGACAGGGAGAACACCGGGGAGCTGTTTTTT.

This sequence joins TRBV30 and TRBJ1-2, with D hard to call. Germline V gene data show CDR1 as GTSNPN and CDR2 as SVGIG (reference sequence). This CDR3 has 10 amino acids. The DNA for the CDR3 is TGTGCTCGGGCCCTCAAGGGCTACACCTTC. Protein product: CARALKGYTF.

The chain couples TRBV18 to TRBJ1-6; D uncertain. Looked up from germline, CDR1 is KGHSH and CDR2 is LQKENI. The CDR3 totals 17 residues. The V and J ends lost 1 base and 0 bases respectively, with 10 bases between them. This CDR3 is CASSPRQASSYNSPLHF. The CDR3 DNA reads TGTGCCAGCTCACCACGGCAGGCGAGCTCCTATAATTCACCCCTCCACTTT. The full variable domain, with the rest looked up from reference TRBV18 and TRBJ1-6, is NAGVMQNPRHLVRRRGQEARLRCSPMKGHSHVYWYRQLPEEGLKFMVYLQKENIIDESGMPKERFSAEFPKEGPSILRIQQVVRGDSAAYFCASSPRQASSYNSPLHFGNGTRLTVT.

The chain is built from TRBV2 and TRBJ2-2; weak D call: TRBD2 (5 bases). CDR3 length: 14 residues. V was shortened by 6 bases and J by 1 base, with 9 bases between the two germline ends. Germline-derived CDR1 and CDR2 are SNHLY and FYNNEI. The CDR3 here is CASSQAGNTGELFF. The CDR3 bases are TGTGCCAGCAGCCAGGCGGGGAACACCGGGGAGCTGTTTTTT.